The 12 T cell receptor beta chains below were found in one sample sequenced in a study of cytomegalovirus exposure and HLA in healthy donors. Libraries were prepared by immunoSEQ multiplex PCR; TCRdb keeps only in-frame clonotypes and omits some of them. The table records some 230,000 clones, under 95% of them present only once. Input material: PBMCs. All receptors come from a woman aged 18-29 years in good health and CMV-seronegative.

V is TRBV6-1 and J is TRBJ1-2, with D perhaps TRBD1 (5 bases). Trimming removed 6 bases at V and 7 bases at J, with 15 bases between. The germline V gene encodes CDR1 MNHNS and CDR2 SASEGT. This CDR3 has 13 amino acids. The CDR3: CASRARGGSGYTF. The DNA for the CDR3 is TGTGCCAGCAGGGCGCGGGGCGGCAGTGGCTACACCTTC.

J is TRBJ2-1 and V is TRBV30; TRBD2 agrees at 11 bases. Trimming at V came to 3 bases and at J to 7 bases, leaving 11 bases not matched to a gene. Germline V gene data show CDR1 as GTSNPN and CDR2 as SVGIG (reference sequence). The CDR3 covers 16 residues. The CDR3 bases are TGTGCCTGGAGCAAAGAACTAGCGGGAGCAGGGAATGAGCAGTTCTTC. Translated: CAWSKELAGAGNEQFF.

CDR3: CASSLGTSSAEQYF. In DNA, the CDR3 is TGTGCCAGTTCCCTTGGGACTAGCTCGGCCGAGCAGTACTTC. The chain is built from TRBV19 and TRBJ2-7; the match to TRBD2 covers 9 bases. Germline V CDR1 and CDR2: LNHDA, SQIVND (reference sequence). The J segment lost 6 bases and the V segment lost 8 bases, leaving 11 bases of the junction unmatched. The CDR3 is 14 residues long.

The rearrangement uses TRBV19 and TRBJ2-7; 7 nucleotides align to TRBD1. In germline, CDR1 is LNHDA, CDR2 SQIVND (reference sequence). The CDR3 is 14 amino acids. V trimming: 5 bases; J trimming: 2 bases; junction bases outside the gene matches: 6. The CDR3 loop reads CASSPLTGTYEQYF. Here the CDR3 DNA reads TGTGCCAGTAGTCCTTTGACAGGGACCTACGAGCAGTACTTC. The whole variable domain, filled in from reference TRBV19 and TRBJ2-7, reads DGGITQSPKYLFRKEGQNVTLSCEQNLNHDAMYWYRQDPGQGLRLIYYSQIVNDFQKGDIAEGYSVSREKKESFPLTVTSAQKNPTAFYLCASSPLTGTYEQYFGPGTRLTVT.

V and J are TRBV19 and TRBJ1-5; D uncertain. The CDR3 consists of 12 residues. V was cut by 2 bases and J by 6 bases, with 5 bases left in between. The germline CDR1 and CDR2 sequences are LNHDA and SQIVND (reference sequence). The CDR3 coding sequence is TGTGCCAGTAGTATACCCAGTCAGCCCCAGCATTTT. Translated: CASSIPSQPQHF.

This chain uses TRBV30 with TRBJ1-4; 9 positions agree with TRBD1. Trimming cost V 1 base and J 4 bases; bases outside gene matches: 4. Germline V lookup: CDR1 GTSNPN, CDR2 SVGIG (reference sequence). The CDR3 covers 15 residues. DNA of the CDR3: TGTGCCTGGAGTGCTGAGGGACAGGGTAATGAAAAACTGTTTTTT. Protein product: CAWSAEGQGNEKLFF.

The chain couples TRBV19 to TRBJ1-1, with 7 nucleotides matching TRBD1. The CDR3 is 13 amino acids. In germline, CDR1 is LNHDA, CDR2 SQIVND (reference sequence). The ends lost 9 bases at V and 1 base at J; junction bases unmatched: 5. The CDR3 sequence: CASTTGSNTEAFF. CDR3 coding DNA: TGTGCCAGCACGACAGGGTCGAACACTGAAGCTTTCTTT. Full variable domain (missing parts from reference TRBV19 and TRBJ1-1): DGGITQSPKYLFRKEGQNVTLSCEQNLNHDAMYWYRQDPGQGLRLIYYSQIVNDFQKGDIAEGYSVSREKKESFPLTVTSAQKNPTAFYLCASTTGSNTEAFFGQGTRLTVV.

The V gene is TRBV5-6, the J gene TRBJ2-1, with D tentatively TRBD1 (6 bases). This CDR3 region has 17 residues. The germline gives CDR1 SGHDT, CDR2 YYEEEE. V lost 1 base to trimming and J lost 3 bases, with 17 bases between them. The CDR3 DNA reads as TGTGCCAGCAGCTTGAGGTTCGGGCAGGGGCTCTACAATGAGCAGTTCTTC. Protein: CASSLRFGQGLYNEQFF.

In its sample, this clone was seen once. The chain has TRBV2 and TRBJ2-2, with TRBD1 as a possible D gene (6 bases). Deletions cut 4 bases from V and 8 bases from J, with 26 bases between. CDR3 length: 18 amino acids. Germline CDR1 is SNHLY and CDR2 is FYNNEI. CDR3 amino acids: CASSVSLPSHRVGGELFF. In DNA, the CDR3 is TGTGCCAGCAGTGTATCTCTCCCATCGCACAGGGTGGGAGGGGAGCTGTTTTTT.

The chain is built from TRBV18 and TRBJ1-5; tentatively, D is TRBD1 (5 bases). This CDR3 comprises 18 residues. Germline assignment: CDR1 KGHSH and CDR2 LQKENI. The V gene lost 3 bases and the J gene lost 0 bases, with 18 bases spanning the gap. CDR3 sequence reads: CASSPIRAGGDSNQPQHF. Here the CDR3 DNA reads TGTGCCAGCTCACCTATCAGGGCTGGCGGGGATAGCAATCAGCCCCAGCATTTT.

The chain has TRBV29-1 and TRBJ1-2, with D perhaps TRBD1 (5 bases). V was shortened by 0 bases and J by 4 bases, with 12 bases between the two germline ends. CDR1 is SQVTM and CDR2 is ANQGSEA in the germline V gene. The CDR3 totals 14 residues. CDR3 sequence: CSVEEAEGFYGYTF. The CDR3 coding sequence is TGCAGCGTTGAAGAAGCGGAGGGGTTCTATGGCTACACCTTC. Full variable domain (rest looked up from reference TRBV29-1 and TRBJ1-2): SAVISQKPSRDICQRGTSLTIQCQVDSQVTMMFWYRQQPGQSLTLIATANQGSEATYESGFVIDKFPISRPNLTFSTLTVSNMSPEDSSIYLCSVEEAEGFYGYTFGSGTRLTVV.

This clone occurred a few times. This chain links TRBV27 with TRBJ1-2; 7 positions agree with TRBD1. V gave up 7 bases and J gave up 4 bases; unmatched junction bases: 6. CDR1 and CDR2 from the germline V gene are MNHEY and SMNVEV (reference sequence). The CDR3 length is 13 residues. CDR3 protein: CASNRGRGYGYTF. In DNA, the CDR3 is TGTGCCAGCAATAGGGGGCGTGGCTATGGCTACACCTTC.